This T cell receptor beta chain comes out of a study of early T cells in non-severe SARS-CoV-2 infection. Overall study: Sequenced material consisted of bulk RNA (from unsorted whole blood), and chains were unpaired.

The V end was cut by 5 bases, the J end by 3 bases, with 5 bases between. This CDR3 spans 11 amino acids. From germline, CDR1 is SGHAT and CDR2 FQNNGV. TCRdb re-derived calls from the 5' RACE reads in MiXCR, one entry per CDR3 protein. Of approximately 62,000 distinct CDR3 sequences in the sample, around 12% are singletons; the top ten hold 4% to 5%. The table lists this clonotype with many counts. This chain connects TRBV11-2 to TRBJ2-7; D remains unclear. The sample consisted of whole blood. This clonotype was obtained from an adult who was a healthcare worker with PCR-confirmed SARS-CoV-2 infection or an uninfected control (not recorded which). CDR3 in amino acids: CASSHNYEQYF. CDR3 DNA: TGTGCCAGCAGCCATAACTACGAGCAGTACTTC.